This paragraph covers one TCR beta chain sequence. This specimen belongs to a study of CD4 and CD8 cells across lung adenocarcinoma regions. TCRdb analysed the PCR reads with MiXCR anew, one entry per CDR3 protein. Counted here are about 19,000 distinct CDR3 sequences, approximately 52% occurring once; the ten biggest clones make up 24%. Samples came from patients with localized non-small cell lung adenocarcinoma. This CDR3 contains 15 residues. CDR1 and CDR2 from the germline V gene are MNHNS and SASEGT. V lost 9 bases and J 16 bases, leaving 30 bases between the germline ends. The chain has TRBV6-1 and TRBJ2-2; D is perhaps TRBD2 (6 bases). This receptor was obtained from a female donor with lung adenocarcinoma. The CD4 and CD8 labels of this study may be unreliable. The sequencing input was CD8+ T cells from the center of a lung tumor. The CDR3 spells CARSVLAGNTEAQFF. As DNA, the CDR3 is TGTGCCAGGAGCGTACTGGCGGGGAACACCGAGGCGCAGTTTTTT.